Listed here are 17 T cell receptor beta chains from one sample, sequenced in a study of PD-1 blockade in classical Hodgkin lymphoma (dated by TCRdb to about 2020). The time point label, as the study defines it: cycle 1 day 1 (C1D1), immediately before nivolumab initiation. Relapse after autologous stem cell transplantation had occurred in all trial patients, and cohorts A, B and C were distinguished by prior brentuximab vedotin exposure. Libraries came from the immunoSEQ multiplex PCR assay. Sourced from immuneACCESS, this table was stored by TCRdb with only in-frame sequences that have V and J called. A share of the clones is absent; for the studies checked, an unresolved V gene accounts for under half, and the remainder has no known explanation. The sample table contains some 64,000 clones; only one count was recorded for 80% to 90% of them. Approximately 16% of the sample comes from the top ten.

This material consisted of peripheral blood mononuclear cells (PBMCs), taken at baseline. These TCRs come from a human donor with classical Hodgkin lymphoma.

The chain employs TRBV6-1 and TRBJ1-2; possibly TRBD1 for D (5 bases). The CDR3 consists of 15 residues. V was pared by 5 bases and J by 4 bases, with 17 bases between. CDR1 MNHNS and CDR2 SASEGT come from the germline V gene. CDR3: CASSPSNVGVYGYTF. The CDR3 region has the DNA TGTGCCAGCAGTCCTTCGAATGTGGGGGTCTATGGCTACACCTTC.

This clone occurred once. The chain employs TRBV9 and TRBJ2-1; D gene uncertain. The CDR3 extends over 13 amino acids. V was shortened by 0 bases and J by 5 bases, with 6 bases between the two germline ends. Germline V gene lookup returns CDR1 SGDLS and CDR2 YYNGEE. CDR3 amino acids: CASSVEGHNEQFF. The CDR3 DNA reads as TGTGCCAGCAGCGTAGAGGGTCACAATGAGCAGTTCTTC.

The V call is TRBV27, the J call TRBJ1-1, with TRBD1 matching over 8 bases. V trimming: 4 bases; J trimming: 4 bases; junction bases outside the gene matches: 5. The CDR3 is 14 residues long. Germline CDR1 and CDR2: MNHEY and SMNVEV (reference sequence). DNA of the CDR3: TGTGCCAGCAGTTCGTTGACAGGGGCCACTGAAGCTTTCTTT. Amino acids: CASSSLTGATEAFF.

This sequence joins TRBV10-1 and TRBJ2-1; 9 bases are a match to TRBD1. The CDR3 extends over 14 amino acids. V was clipped by 4 bases and J by 8 bases; unmatched bases: 6. The germline gives CDR1 WNHNN, CDR2 SYGVQD (reference sequence). In DNA, the CDR3 is TGCGCCAGCAGTGGGGGACAGGGTGTCGATGAGCAGTTCTTC. Its protein product is CASSGGQGVDEQFF.

The chain combines TRBV19 with TRBJ2-1, with D possibly being TRBD1 or TRBD2 (5 bases each). Trimming took off 4 bases at V and 9 bases at J, with 7 bases between the two ends. The CDR3 has 11 amino acids. Germline CDR1 and CDR2: LNHDA and SQIVND (reference sequence). CDR3 nucleotide sequence: TGTGCCAGTAGTAGGGGGACTGAGCAGTTCTTC. As protein: CASSRGTEQFF.

The chain uses TRBV5-6 and TRBJ2-7; 9 positions agree with TRBD1. The CDR3 is 16 amino acids. Losses at the gene ends were 7 bases for V and 0 bases for J; bases not matched to a gene: 11. Germline lookup yields CDR1 SGHDT and CDR2 YYEEEE. CDR3 sequence (DNA): TGTGCCAGCGCGACGGGGGACAGGGCGCACTCCTACGAGCAGTACTTC. This gives the protein CASATGDRAHSYEQYF.

This chain joins TRBV7-3 and TRBJ2-2, with TRBD1 as a possible D gene (5 bases). The CDR3 covers 17 residues. The germline V gene encodes CDR1 SGHTA and CDR2 FQGTGA. V dropped 5 bases and J dropped 3 bases, with 19 bases sitting between them. The CDR3 DNA reads TGTGCCAGCAGCCCAAACAGGCTTCCAATCTACACCGGGGAGCTGTTTTTT. Its translation is CASSPNRLPIYTGELFF.

The chain has TRBV29-1 and TRBJ2-1; TRBD1 might be the D (6 bases). From germline, CDR1 is SQVTM and CDR2 ANQGSEA. V shed 5 bases and J shed 3 bases, with 11 bases lying between them. CDR3 length equals 13 residues. The CDR3 DNA is TGCAGCGTTAGAGGACAGATCTACAATGAGCAGTTCTTC. Translation gives CSVRGQIYNEQFF.

V gene TRBV27 combines with J gene TRBJ1-6; no clear D gene. This CDR3 has 14 amino acids. V dropped 3 bases and J dropped 10 bases, with 13 bases sitting between them. The V gene's germline CDR1 is MNHEY and CDR2 SMNVEV (reference sequence). The CDR3 region is CASSLETIGSPLHF. CDR3 DNA: TGTGCCAGCAGTTTGGAGACTATAGGGTCACCCCTCCACTTT.

The chain couples TRBV7-9 to TRBJ1-6, with a weak D call TRBD1 (6 bases). Per the germline V gene, CDR1 is SEHNR and CDR2 is FQNEAQ (reference sequence). Trimming shortened V by 5 bases and J by 4 bases, and 12 bases separated the two germline ends. The length of the CDR3 is 15 residues. The CDR3 DNA follows: TGTGCCAGCAGCGGAGGGGGGATGTATAATTCACCCCTCCACTTT. It yields the protein CASSGGGMYNSPLHF. Supplemented by reference TRBV7-9 and TRBJ1-6, the full variable domain reads DTGVSQNPRHKITKRGQNVTFRCDPISEHNRLYWYRQTLGQGPEFLTYFQNEAQLEKSRLLSDRFSAERPKGSFSTLEIQRTEQGDSAMYLCASSGGGMYNSPLHFGNGTRLTVT.

The V gene is TRBV4-1, the J gene TRBJ2-3; D unclear. V lost 3 bases, J lost 2 bases, and 12 bases lay in between. Germline lookup yields CDR1 MGHRA and CDR2 YSYEKL. CDR3 length: 15 amino acids. The CDR3 DNA reads as TGCGCCAGCAGCCATAATCGGCAGACCACAGATACGCAGTATTTT. Residues: CASSHNRQTTDTQYF.

The CDR3 DNA reads as TGTGCCAGCAGGATGTCGGGACAGGGAGGTGAAAAACTGTTTTTT. Translating it yields CASRMSGQGGEKLFF. The V call is TRBV6-1, the J call TRBJ1-4; 9 bases match TRBD1. CDR1 and CDR2 (germline): MNHNS, SASEGT. The trim removed 6 bases at V and 7 bases at J, leaving 9 bases unmatched. The CDR3 consists of 15 residues.

In DNA, the CDR3 is TGCGCCAGCAGCCAAGTAGGGGGCGCGAGGCAGCCCCAGCATTTT. This gives the protein CASSQVGGARQPQHF. V usage is TRBV4-1 and J usage is TRBJ1-5; 7 nucleotides line up with TRBD1. Looked up from germline, CDR1 is MGHRA and CDR2 is YSYEKL. This CDR3 contains 15 residues. Unmatched junction bases numbered 7, after V lost 1 base and J lost 7 bases.

The chain is built from TRBV6-5 and TRBJ2-5, with D unclear. V was trimmed by 5 bases and J by 5 bases, leaving 12 bases between them. CDR3 length equals 13 residues. Per the germline V gene, CDR1 is MNHEY and CDR2 is SVGAGI. The CDR3 bases are TGTGCCAGCAGTATGACAAGGTGGGAGACCCAGTACTTC. This codes for CASSMTRWETQYF.

V and J are TRBV30 and TRBJ2-5; 8 bases are a match to TRBD2. The trim removed 2 bases at V and 1 base at J, leaving 3 bases unmatched. The CDR3 extends over 14 amino acids. CDR1 is GTSNPN, CDR2 SVGIG, per germline (reference sequence). The CDR3 DNA follows: TGTGCCTGGAGTCGAACTAGCGGCCAAGAGACCCAGTACTTC. This gives the protein CAWSRTSGQETQYF.

Written as DNA, the CDR3 is TGCGCCAGCAGCCAGACTTTCAATCAGCCCCAGCATTTT. This encodes CASSQTFNQPQHF. This sequence joins TRBV4-1 and TRBJ1-5; D is uncertain. V dropped 3 bases and J dropped 3 bases, with 6 bases sitting between them. CDR3 length: 13 residues. Germline V gene lookup returns CDR1 MGHRA and CDR2 YSYEKL.

The chain uses TRBV7-9 and TRBJ2-7; 7 nucleotides agree with TRBD1. Looked up from germline, CDR1 is SEHNR and CDR2 is FQNEAQ (reference sequence). The CDR3 totals 13 residues. The V and J ends lost 5 bases and 0 bases, in that order; junction bases with no gene match: 1. In DNA form, the CDR3 reads TGTGCCAGCAGCAGGGACAGCTCCTACGAGCAGTACTTC. This gives the protein CASSRDSSYEQYF.